This entry is about one T cell receptor (beta chain). The target antigen is unknown. A read error may produce the germline difference seen at one junction end. Other DNA sequences within the sample encode an identical CDR3. Data came from immunoSEQ multiplex PCR; TCRdb stores just in-frame clones and leaves some out. The sample has more than 100,000 clones; 90% to 95% are singletons. This sample is part of a study of graft-versus-host responses after intestinal transplantation. CDR1 is SGHRS and CDR2 is YFSETQ in the germline V gene. The CDR3 is 11 residues long. The clonotype was recovered from a human donor who received an intestinal transplant. The chain couples TRBV5-1 to TRBJ1-1, with TRBD1 matching over 7 bases. Sequencing was performed on unstimulated CD8+ T cells sorted from spleen or lymph node cells, taken before intestinal transplant. CDR3 residues: CASGGGPEAFF. CDR3 bases: TGCGCCAGCGGAGGGGGCCCTGAAGCCTTCTTT.